The clone carrying this T cell receptor (beta chain) appeared many times. The antigen is unknown. TCRdb re-called the 5' RACE reads through MiXCR, storing one row per CDR3 protein. The sample shows 9,500 to 12,000 distinct CDR3 sequences, roughly 21% of them seen only once. This CDR3 region has 14 residues. Germline loops: CDR1 DFQATT, CDR2 SNEGSKA (reference sequence). After removal of 4 bases from V and 4 bases from J, the junction contained 8 bases not matched to a gene. The sorted libraries took some 1.1 million CD4+ or CD8+ T cells. These data originate in a study of neurological immune-mediated disorders. General observations from the study: The greatest degree of TCR clonal expansion was observed in HTLV-1-associated myelopathy, with the lowest in multiple sclerosis, below that of healthy controls. The expanded clones of different subjects shared no CDR3 amino acid sequences (suggesting private repertoires in all groups).

The source material was CD8+ T cells from blood. The sequence derives from a woman in her sixties or seventies with HTLV-1-associated myelopathy (HAM/TSP). The chain is built from TRBV20-1 and TRBJ2-7; TRBD2 aligns across 9 bases. The CDR3 bases are TGCAGTGCTACCCTAGGCGGGGGGGGGTACGAGCAGTACTTC. Translated, it gives CSATLGGGGYEQYF.